The clone carrying this T cell receptor beta chain was seen ten or more times. This specimen belongs to a study of T cells in Graves' hyperthyroidism and ophthalmopathy. Amplified TCR beta CDR3 regions derived from RNA transcripts. The TCR CDR3 first-round RT-PCR relied on the HTBI primer set. Each CDR3 protein gets one entry after TCRdb re-called the multiplex PCR reads with MiXCR. The table has approximately 520,000 distinct CDR3 sequences, under 25% seen once. Stable disease denoted Graves' hyperthyroidism without ophthalmopathy progression within 18 months. Deletions cut 8 bases from V and 1 base from J, with 11 bases between. The germline gives CDR1 SNHLY, CDR2 FYNNEI. The CDR3 has 13 amino acids.

The rearrangement links TRBV2 to TRBJ2-5; D perhaps matches TRBD1 (6 bases). This receptor was obtained from a man aged 18 to 30 with Graves' hyperthyroidism. Sequencing was carried out using blood. CDR3 sequence (DNA): TGTGCCAGCGTAGGCAGGGGCCAAGAGACCCAGTACTTC. It translates to CASVGRGQETQYF.